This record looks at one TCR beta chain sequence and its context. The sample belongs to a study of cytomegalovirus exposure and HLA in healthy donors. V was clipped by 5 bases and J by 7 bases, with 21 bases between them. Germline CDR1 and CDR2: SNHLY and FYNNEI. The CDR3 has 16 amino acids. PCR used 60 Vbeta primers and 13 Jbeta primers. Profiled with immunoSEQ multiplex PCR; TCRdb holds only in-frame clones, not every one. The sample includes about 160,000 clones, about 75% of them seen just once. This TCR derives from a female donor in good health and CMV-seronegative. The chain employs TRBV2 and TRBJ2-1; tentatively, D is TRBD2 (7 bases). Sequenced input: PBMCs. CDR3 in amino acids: CASSNRGGRTQNEQFF. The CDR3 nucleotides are TGTGCCAGCAGTAATAGGGGGGGGAGGACACAGAATGAGCAGTTCTTC.